These T cell receptor beta chains were read from a single sample in a study of blood T cell repertoires in COVID-19. The assay was immunoSEQ multiplex PCR, and TCRdb's table has in-frame clones only and misses some. The data show some 150,000 clones, 70% to 90% seen once. Sequenced sample: peripheral blood. The receptor source for this set is a woman aged 55-70 years with COVID-19, enrolled during active disease. Each CDR3 is given with its conserved first and last residue. A D gene is named only where the DNA matches it firmly. A row's size may be missing; if present it is once, few, many or a size class.

d_call j_call clone_size v_call cdr3_nt cdr3_aa
- TRBJ1-2 - TRBV10-3 TGTGCCATCAGTGACAGGTCCGTCTATGGCTACACCTTC CAISDRSVYGYTF
- TRBJ2-3 - TRBV6-5 TGTGCCAGCAGGTCAGGGACTAGCACAGATACGCAGTATTTT CASRSGTSTDTQYF
TRBD1 TRBJ2-2 - TRBV5-1 TGCGCCAGCAGCTTGGACAGGGGTTCCGGGGAGCTGTTTTTT CASSLDRGSGELFF
TRBD2 TRBJ2-1 - TRBV6-5 TGTGCCAGCAGTAGCGGGGGGGCGTCTAACGAGCAGTTCTTC CASSSGGASNEQFF
- TRBJ2-4 - TRBV19 TGTGCCACCGCGGGACCGGGGGACATTCAGTACTTC CATAGPGDIQYF
TRBD1 TRBJ2-5 - TRBV5-1 TGCGCCAGCAGCGCGAGGGGGCTGGAGACCCAGTACTTC CASSARGLETQYF
TRBD2 TRBJ2-1 - TRBV28 TGTGCCAGCAGTCTAGCGGGGGGCGCGGGGCACAATGAGCAGTTCTTC CASSLAGGAGHNEQFF
- TRBJ2-3 - TRBV7-2 TGTGCCAGCAGCAAGCCCCCTATTGGAGCCACAGATACGCAGTATTTT CASSKPPIGATDTQYF
- TRBJ1-6 - TRBV21-1 TGTGCCAGCATCAAAGCCTGGAGGACAGGGGGCTTTTTTTGTAATTCACCCCTCCACTTT CASIKAWRTGGFFCNSPLHF
TRBD1 TRBJ1-2 - TRBV13 TGTGCCAGCAGCCAACCAGGGGGCCATGGCTATGGCTACACCTTC CASSQPGGHGYGYTF
- TRBJ2-7 - TRBV12-3/TRBV12-4 TGTGCCAGCAGTTTACAGTCCCTCGAGCAGTACTTC CASSLQSLEQYF
- TRBJ1-1 - TRBV6-6 TGTGCCAGCAGCCCCAGCGCCTCGAACACTGAAGCTTTCTTT CASSPSASNTEAFF
- TRBJ2-1 once TRBV7-8 TGTGCCAGCAGCTTAGATGCTCAGTACAATGAGCAGTTCTTC CASSLDAQYNEQFF
TRBD1 TRBJ1-4 - TRBV18 TGTGCCAGCTCACCAATTCTGGCCTCCGGGACAGGGGGAGAAAAACTGTTTTTT CASSPILASGTGGEKLFF
- TRBJ2-3 - TRBV7-7 TGTGCCAGCAGCTTAGACATAACGCGCACAGATACGCAGTATTTT CASSLDITRTDTQYF
- TRBJ1-1 - TRBV7-3 TGTGCCAGCAGCCTAAACGGGTACATAAACACTGAAGCTTTCTTT CASSLNGYINTEAFF
TRBD1 TRBJ1-4 - TRBV3-1/TRBV3-2 TGTGCCAGCAGCCAGCCGGGACAGGGGTTCTTCGGGGAAAAACTGTTTTTT CASSQPGQGFFGEKLFF
TRBD1 TRBJ1-1 - TRBV27 TGTGCCAGCAGTCGTGGACAGGGCGACACTGAAGCTTTCTTT CASSRGQGDTEAFF
- TRBJ1-2 - TRBV9 TGTGCCAGCAGCGTAGTGGGGGCTGGCTACACCTTC CASSVVGAGYTF
- TRBJ2-5 - TRBV4-3 TGCGCCAGCAGCCAATCACTCACGGGGTTTTTAAAGACCCAGTACTTC CASSQSLTGFLKTQYF
- TRBJ2-7 - TRBV7-9 TGTGCCAGCAGCCAAACAACAGGTTTCTCCTACGAGCAGTACTTC CASSQTTGFSYEQYF
- TRBJ2-7 - TRBV4-2 TGTGCCAGCAGCGAGTCTCAGGGATGGGTCGAGCAGTACTTC CASSESQGWVEQYF
TRBD1 TRBJ1-2 - TRBV5-3 TGTGCCAGAAGCTGGGACGGACCGGGACAGGGCTACGGCTACACCTTC CARSWDGPGQGYGYTF
- TRBJ2-1 - TRBV6-2/TRBV6-3 TGTGCCAGCAGTTACGGGCCGGCGGGGGCGGGGAATGAGCAGTTCTTC CASSYGPAGAGNEQFF
- TRBJ1-2 - TRBV5-4 TGTGCCAGCAGCCTTCTACAGGGCGACGGCTATGGCTACACCTTC CASSLLQGDGYGYTF
- TRBJ1-3 - TRBV18 TGTGCCAGCTCACCCGATAGCACCATATATTTT CASSPDSTIYF
- TRBJ2-3 - TRBV7-2 TGTGCCAGCAGCCACACAGGGAAGAAATCTCCAGATACGCAGTATTTT CASSHTGKKSPDTQYF
- TRBJ1-2 - TRBV15 TGTGCCACCAGCAGTTTTTCGACAGGATCTAACTATGGCTACACCTTC CATSSFSTGSNYGYTF
TRBD2 TRBJ2-4 few TRBV7-3 TGTGCCAGCAGCCCTAGCGGGGGGGCCGAAAACATTCAGTACTTC CASSPSGGAENIQYF
- TRBJ1-6 - TRBV5-4 TGTGCCAGCAGCTTGACGGGGGGCCATTCACCCCTCCACTTT CASSLTGGHSPLHF
- TRBJ1-4 - TRBV2 TGTGCCAGCAGTGTTGGGGGGGTAGGCGGCAATGAAAAACTGTTTTTT CASSVGGVGGNEKLFF
TRBD2 TRBJ2-7 - TRBV6-1 TGTGCCAGCAGTGAAGTTCGGGGACTATATTACGAGCAGTACTTC CASSEVRGLYYEQYF
TRBD1 TRBJ2-7 - TRBV27 TGTGCCAGCAGTTGGGACAGGTCCTACGAGCAGTACTTC CASSWDRSYEQYF
TRBD1 TRBJ2-2 - TRBV11-3 TGTGCCAGCAGCCCCGGACAGGGCGGGTCGGGGGAGCTGTTTTTT CASSPGQGGSGELFF
TRBD2 TRBJ2-7 - TRBV5-1 TGCGCCAGCAGCTTGTTAGCGGGGGCGGGCGAGCAGTACTTC CASSLLAGAGEQYF
TRBD1 TRBJ2-2 - TRBV6-5 TGTGCCAGCAGTTACTGGACAGGGGTCACCGGGGAGCTGTTTTTT CASSYWTGVTGELFF
TRBD2 TRBJ2-3 once TRBV18 TGTGCCAGCTCACCAGCAATAGCGGGGGGGCCTGGGTATTTT CASSPAIAGGPGYF
TRBD2 TRBJ2-3 once TRBV6-5 TGTGCCAGCAGTTACGGGGGGGGCACAGATACGCAGTATTTT CASSYGGGTDTQYF
- TRBJ2-7 - TRBV28 TGTGCCAGCGTTGCCCAGGTCTCCTACGAGCAGTACTTC CASVAQVSYEQYF
- TRBJ1-1 - TRBV7-3 TGTGCCAGCAGCTCCTCGGACAGGAACACTGAAGCTTTCTTT CASSSSDRNTEAFF
- TRBJ1-5 - TRBV10-3 TGTGCCATCAGTGAGTCCGGGCAGCCCCAGCATTTT CAISESGQPQHF
- TRBJ2-2 - TRBV5-1 TGCGCCAGCAGCGATACTAGCCGCGTCACCGGGGAGCTGTTTTTT CASSDTSRVTGELFF
- TRBJ2-7 - TRBV15 TGTGCCACCAGAGTTGGAAGGGGGAATTCCTACGAGCAGTACTTC CATRVGRGNSYEQYF
TRBD1 TRBJ1-5 - TRBV27 TGTGCCAGCAGTTCAGGGACAGGGCTTTGGCAGCCCCAGCATTTT CASSSGTGLWQPQHF
TRBD1 TRBJ2-3 - TRBV9 TGTGCCAGCAGCGTCGGACAGGTTGCAGATACGCAGTATTTT CASSVGQVADTQYF
TRBD1 TRBJ1-1 - TRBV9 TGTGCCAGCAGCGTAGGTCCGGACAGGGACACTGAAGCTTTCTTT CASSVGPDRDTEAFF